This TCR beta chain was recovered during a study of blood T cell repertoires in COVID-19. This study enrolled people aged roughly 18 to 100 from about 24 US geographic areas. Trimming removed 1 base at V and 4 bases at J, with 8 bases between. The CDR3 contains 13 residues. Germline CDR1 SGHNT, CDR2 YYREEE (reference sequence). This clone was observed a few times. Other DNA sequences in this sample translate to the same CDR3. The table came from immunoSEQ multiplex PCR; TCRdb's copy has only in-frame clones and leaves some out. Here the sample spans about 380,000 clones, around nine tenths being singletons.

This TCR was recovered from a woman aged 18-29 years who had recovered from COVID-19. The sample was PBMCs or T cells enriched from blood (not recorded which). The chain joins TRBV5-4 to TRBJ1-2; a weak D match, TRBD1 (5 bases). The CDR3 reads CASSLRGSYGYTF. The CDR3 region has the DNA TGTGCCAGCAGCTTGCGGGGGAGCTATGGCTACACCTTC. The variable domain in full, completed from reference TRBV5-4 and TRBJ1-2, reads ETGVTQSPTHLIKTRGQQVTLRCSSQSGHNTVSWYQQALGQGPQFIFQYYREEENGRGNFPPRFSGLQFPNYSSELNVNALELDDSALYLCASSLRGSYGYTFGSGTRLTVV.